Following are 14 T cell receptor beta chains from one sample sequenced in a study of OX40 agonist ivuxolimab in advanced cancers. Using immunoSEQ multiplex PCR, the repertoire was profiled, and TCRdb retains in-frame clones only, with some absent. The repertoire holds 65,000 to 100,000 clones, with around 85% as singletons. Here the sequenced sample was CD4+ or CD8+ T cells sorted from blood, taken in a trial of the OX40 agonist ivuxolimab. The receptors stem from an adult with an advanced solid tumor such as melanoma, head and neck, liver or kidney cancer.

This chain joins TRBV7-2 and TRBJ2-1; D not certain. Germline V gene lookup returns CDR1 SGHTA and CDR2 FQGNSA. CDR3 length: 12 amino acids. Trimming took off 1 base at V and 12 bases at J, with 10 bases between the two ends. CDR3 sequence: CASSLDLLGQFF. CDR3 DNA sequence: TGTGCCAGCAGCTTAGATCTCCTTGGGCAGTTCTTC.

The rearrangement links TRBV19 to TRBJ1-2, with a tentative D call TRBD1 (5 bases). V dropped 6 bases and J dropped 8 bases, with 10 bases sitting between them. The length of the CDR3 is 11 residues. CDR1 LNHDA and CDR2 SQIVND come from the germline V gene (reference sequence). The CDR3 spells CASRRGSGYTF. The CDR3 DNA reads TGTGCCAGTAGAAGGGGTAGCGGCTACACCTTC.

The chain has TRBV27 and TRBJ1-5, with D perhaps matching TRBD1 (5 bases). V was trimmed by 0 bases and J by 9 bases, leaving 12 bases between them. CDR1 and CDR2 (germline): MNHEY, SMNVEV (reference sequence). The CDR3 covers 14 residues. CDR3 amino acids: CASSLSPDGGPQHF. The CDR3 bases are TGTGCCAGCAGTTTATCGCCAGACGGGGGGCCCCAGCATTTT.

The chain is built from TRBV7-3 and TRBJ2-2; no clear D gene. This CDR3 region has 15 residues. Trimming pared 5 bases from V and 0 bases from J, leaving 10 bases between. Germline CDR1 and CDR2: SGHTA and FQGTGA. In DNA form, the CDR3 reads TGTGCCAGCAGCAAGGACGGCACGAACACCGGGGAGCTGTTTTTT. It codes for CASSKDGTNTGELFF.

J is TRBJ2-7 and V is TRBV10-3; a possible D gene is TRBD1 (5 bases). This CDR3 contains 13 residues. From germline, CDR1 is ENHRY and CDR2 SYGVKD. The V gene lost 9 bases and the J gene lost 3 bases, with 15 bases spanning the gap. CDR3 sequence: CAMADKDNYEQYF. In nucleotides, the CDR3 is TGTGCCATGGCGGACAAGGACAACTACGAGCAGTACTTC.

The CDR3 loop reads CASSLGLGDGNTIYF. CDR3 coding DNA: TGTGCCAGCAGCCTCGGGTTGGGGGATGGAAACACCATATATTTT. J is TRBJ1-3 and V is TRBV5-4, with D possibly TRBD1 on 5 matching bases. Germline V gives CDR1 SGHNT, CDR2 YYREEE (reference sequence). V was pared by 4 bases and J by 3 bases, with 14 bases between. The CDR3 has 15 amino acids.

This sequence joins TRBV5-1 and TRBJ2-2; D might be TRBD2 (6 bases). Germline lookup yields CDR1 SGHRS and CDR2 YFSETQ. This CDR3 comprises 14 residues. Trimming took 5 bases from V and 6 from J, leaving 14 bases between them. The CDR3 nucleotides are TGCGCCAGCAGAGGGACGGAGGGTGCCGGGGAGCTGTTTTTT. Amino acid sequence: CASRGTEGAGELFF.

The chain joins TRBV28 to TRBJ1-4; D perhaps matches TRBD1 (5 bases). Deletions cut 4 bases from V and 4 bases from J, with 19 bases between. Germline CDR1 reads MDHEN; CDR2 reads SYDVKM. CDR3 length equals 17 residues. This chain's CDR3 is CASSSSGAEEHNEKLFF. The DNA for the CDR3 is TGTGCCAGCAGTTCATCCGGGGCCGAGGAACATAATGAAAAACTGTTTTTT.

The chain carries TRBV5-4 and TRBJ2-5; 8 positions agree with TRBD2. The end of the DNA fits TRBJ2-7 better, so the J call may be wrong. Germline assignment: CDR1 SGHNT and CDR2 YYREEE (reference sequence). The CDR3 is 14 amino acids. CDR3 protein: CASRTDFSGVEQYF. Written as DNA, the CDR3 is TGTGCCAGTAGAACGGACTTTAGCGGGGTCGAGCAGTACTTC.

The chain has TRBV19 and TRBJ2-3; 15 positions agree with TRBD2. CDR1 and CDR2 from the germline V gene are LNHDA and SQIVND (reference sequence). V was pared by 5 bases and J by 5 bases, with 8 bases of the junction left unmatched. The CDR3 is 17 residues long. CDR3 sequence reads: CASSSRGLAGGGDTQYF. For the CDR3, the DNA is TGTGCCAGTAGTTCCCGGGGACTAGCGGGAGGAGGAGATACGCAGTATTTT.

The V call is TRBV13, the J call TRBJ2-3; D gene unclear. The germline V and J ends were trimmed by 1 base and 0 bases, with 11 bases remaining between them. This CDR3 is 16 amino acids long. Germline values: CDR1 PRHDT, CDR2 FYEKMQ (reference sequence). The CDR3 sequence: CASSLEGNLSTDTQYF. In nucleotides, the CDR3 is TGTGCCAGCAGCTTAGAAGGAAACCTTAGCACAGATACGCAGTATTTT. Supplemented by reference TRBV13 and TRBJ2-3, the full variable domain reads AAGVIQSPRHLIKEKRETATLKCYPIPRHDTVYWYQQGPGQDPQFLISFYEKMQSDKGSIPDRFSAQQFSDYHSELNMSSLELGDSALYFCASSLEGNLSTDTQYFGPGTRLTVL.

This clone was counted between two and nine times. The chain uses TRBV6-5 and TRBJ1-2, with a possible D match to TRBD1 (5 bases). CDR3 length: 14 residues. The ends were cut back, 2 bases at V and 4 bases at J, with 11 bases in the middle. Per germline, CDR1 MNHEY and CDR2 SVGAGI. The CDR3 region has the DNA TGTGCCAGCAGTTACAGGGGACCGCGCTATGGCTACACCTTC. This sequence encodes CASSYRGPRYGYTF.

The J gene is TRBJ2-2, the V gene TRBV6-1; 8 bases match TRBD1. The CDR3 consists of 17 residues. J lost 3 bases, V lost 4 bases, and 10 bases had no gene match. Germline assignment: CDR1 MNHNS and CDR2 SASEGT. This CDR3 is CASSVARTGLYTGELFF. In DNA, the CDR3 is TGTGCCAGCAGTGTGGCAAGGACAGGGTTGTACACCGGGGAGCTGTTTTTT.

The rearrangement uses TRBV13 and TRBJ2-7; TRBD1 is a possible D gene (5 bases). There are 15 residues in the CDR3. With 4 bases removed from V and 0 bases from J, the gap between germline ends came to 13 bases. The germline gives CDR1 PRHDT, CDR2 FYEKMQ (reference sequence). In nucleotides, the CDR3 is TGTGCCAGCAGCTCCCGACAGATTGACTCCTACGAGCAGTACTTC. Protein product: CASSSRQIDSYEQYF. The full variable domain, in which reference TRBV13 and TRBJ2-7 provide the parts outside the CDR3, is AAGVIQSPRHLIKEKRETATLKCYPIPRHDTVYWYQQGPGQDPQFLISFYEKMQSDKGSIPDRFSAQQFSDYHSELNMSSLELGDSALYFCASSSRQIDSYEQYFGPGTRLTVT.